Listed here is a single T cell receptor (beta chain). Produced via immunoSEQ multiplex PCR; TCRdb's table is partial and in-frame only. The sample holds fewer than 200,000 clones; roughly 95% are singletons and the top ten take 1%. The sample originates from a study of control samples from healthy donors and cancer patients. The CDR3 totals 15 residues. The ends were cut back, 4 bases at V and 3 bases at J, with 17 bases in the middle. Germline CDR1 is SGHRS and CDR2 is YFSETQ. The chain links TRBV5-1 to TRBJ2-7; D is possibly TRBD1 (5 bases). This clonotype was sampled from a woman aged 25-40 years in good health. The sequenced sample consisted of blood. As DNA, the CDR3 is TGCGCCAGCAGCACCCCGGACACGGAAAGCTACGAGCAGTACTTC. Its protein product is CASSTPDTESYEQYF.